Listed here are 14 T cell receptor beta chains from one sample, sequenced in a study of cytomegalovirus exposure and HLA in healthy donors. The PCR used 60 Vbeta and 13 Jbeta primers. Only in-frame clones appear in the TCRdb table, and some are missing; sequencing was by immunoSEQ multiplex PCR. In total, the table holds about 74,000 clones. Sequences were obtained from PBMCs. Receptor source: a female donor in good health and CMV-seropositive.

The chain carries TRBV19 and TRBJ2-1; weak D call: TRBD2 (7 bases). Germline values: CDR1 LNHDA, CDR2 SQIVND (reference sequence). Trimming shortened V by 3 bases and J by 8 bases, and 17 bases separated the two germline ends. The CDR3 has 15 residues. CDR3 sequence: CASSIPGGPSDEQFF. In DNA, the CDR3 is TGTGCCAGTAGTATTCCCGGGGGGCCGTCAGATGAGCAGTTCTTC.

This chain uses TRBV28 with TRBJ2-7, with D maybe TRBD1 (5 bases). CDR1 and CDR2 from the germline V gene are MDHEN and SYDVKM. Trimming removed 2 bases from V and 2 bases from J, with 7 bases in between. CDR3 length equals 13 residues. The CDR3 loop reads CASSLRQTYEQYF. As DNA, the CDR3 is TGTGCCAGCAGTTTAAGACAGACCTACGAGCAGTACTTC.

The CDR3 sequence is CASSPETGARGSPLHF. CDR3 nucleotides: TGCGCCAGCAGCCCTGAAACAGGGGCGCGGGGTTCACCCCTCCACTTT. The genes are TRBV4-3 and TRBJ1-6, with TRBD1 identical over 7 bases. V was pared by 4 bases and J by 9 bases, with 12 bases of the junction left unmatched. The CDR3 spans 16 residues. The germline CDR1 and CDR2 sequences are LGHNA and YSLEER.

The rearrangement uses TRBV14 and TRBJ2-5, with D perhaps TRBD1 (6 bases). V was pared by 3 bases and J by 5 bases, with 13 bases between. Looked up from germline, CDR1 is SGHDN and CDR2 is FVKESK. The CDR3 spans 14 residues. In nucleotides, the CDR3 is TGTGCCAGCAGCCAGGACCAGGGGAGTGAGACCCAGTACTTC. It translates to CASSQDQGSETQYF.

CDR3 nucleotides: TGTGCCAGCAGCCCCCACCCCGGGGGGGTAAACTATGGCTACACCTTC. It translates to CASSPHPGGVNYGYTF. J is TRBJ1-2 and V is TRBV7-6; D may be TRBD1 (5 bases). CDR1 SGHVS and CDR2 FNYEAQ come from the germline V gene. The CDR3 is made up of 16 amino acids. V was cut by 5 bases and J by 2 bases, with 18 bases left in between. Full variable domain (missing parts from reference TRBV7-6 and TRBJ1-2): GAGVSQSPRYKVTKRGQDVALRCDPISGHVSLYWYRQALGQGPEFLTYFNYEAQQDKSGLPNDRFSAERPEGSISTLTIQRTEQRDSAMYRCASSPHPGGVNYGYTFGSGTRLTVV.

The chain is built from TRBV7-9 and TRBJ1-1; no reliable D call. Trimming took off 1 base at V and 7 bases at J, with 13 bases between the two ends. The CDR3 consists of 14 residues. Germline V gene data show CDR1 as SEHNR and CDR2 as FQNEAQ (reference sequence). The CDR3 DNA is TGTGCCAGCAGCTTAGGGAGGACTGCCGGTGAAGCTTTCTTT. Amino acids: CASSLGRTAGEAFF.

The V and J genes are TRBV7-2 and TRBJ1-2; a possible D gene is TRBD1 (6 bases). Per germline, CDR1 SGHTA and CDR2 FQGNSA. Trimming took off 4 bases at V and 4 bases at J, with 10 bases between the two ends. The CDR3 is made up of 13 amino acids. CDR3 nucleotides: TGTGCCAGCAGCTCTCAACAGGGCTATGGCTACACCTTC. This gives the protein CASSSQQGYGYTF.

The chain is built from TRBV5-1 and TRBJ2-5, with 7 bases identical to TRBD1. V trimming: 3 bases; J trimming: 5 bases; junction bases outside the gene matches: 10. CDR1 and CDR2 (germline): SGHRS, YFSETQ. The CDR3 is made up of 15 amino acids. Here the CDR3 DNA reads TGCGCCAGCAGCTCCGACAGAGGGGGCGTGGAGACCCAGTACTTC. As protein: CASSSDRGGVETQYF.

The rearrangement joins TRBV19 to TRBJ1-1, with a tentative D call TRBD1 (5 bases). Trimming cost V 6 bases and J 5 bases, with 16 bases left between them. Looked up from germline, CDR1 is LNHDA and CDR2 is SQIVND (reference sequence). The CDR3 is 14 residues long. CDR3 amino acids: CASSNTGGLTEAFF. DNA of the CDR3: TGTGCCAGTAGCAACACCGGGGGGTTGACTGAAGCTTTCTTT.

This chain uses TRBV10-2 with TRBJ2-5, with D tentatively TRBD1 (6 bases). V was clipped by 8 bases and J by 7 bases, with 14 bases between them. CDR3 size: 12 residues. Germline assignment: CDR1 WSHSY and CDR2 SAAADI. CDR3 protein: CASLDRFGTQYF. CDR3 DNA sequence: TGCGCCAGCCTGGACAGATTTGGGACCCAGTACTTC.

The chain recombines TRBV13 with TRBJ2-6; TRBD2 is a possible D gene (5 bases). The germline V and J ends were trimmed by 3 bases and 0 bases, with 12 bases remaining between them. Looked up from germline, CDR1 is PRHDT and CDR2 is FYEKMQ (reference sequence). This CDR3 region has 17 residues. CDR3 in amino acids: CASSLELGNSGANVLTF. The CDR3 DNA reads TGTGCCAGCAGCTTGGAACTCGGGAACTCTGGGGCCAACGTCCTGACTTTC. The variable domain in full, completed from reference TRBV13 and TRBJ2-6, reads AAGVIQSPRHLIKEKRETATLKCYPIPRHDTVYWYQQGPGQDPQFLISFYEKMQSDKGSIPDRFSAQQFSDYHSELNMSSLELGDSALYFCASSLELGNSGANVLTFGAGSRLTVL.

The J gene is TRBJ1-3, the V gene TRBV5-1; TRBD1 matches at 7 bases. The V gene's germline CDR1 is SGHRS and CDR2 YFSETQ. The CDR3 sequence is 15 residues long. V was clipped by 0 bases and J by 0 bases; unmatched bases: 0. CDR3 sequence: CASSLGDSSGNTIYF. For the CDR3, the DNA is TGCGCCAGCAGCTTGGGGGACAGCTCTGGAAACACCATATATTTT.

This rearrangement joins TRBV5-1 to TRBJ1-2; D ambiguous. Germline CDR1 is SGHRS and CDR2 is YFSETQ. CDR3 length: 15 residues. Trimming took off 4 bases at V and 4 bases at J, with 17 bases between the two ends. The CDR3 is CASSVGANTPYGYTF. The CDR3 region has the DNA TGCGCCAGCAGCGTCGGAGCCAATACTCCCTATGGCTACACCTTC.

The genes are TRBV6-6 and TRBJ2-7, with 7 nucleotides matching TRBD2. This CDR3 is built from 13 residues. V lost 2 bases to trimming and J lost 5 bases; unmatched junction nucleotides: 3. Germline V gene sequence: CDR1 MNHNY, CDR2 SVGAGI (reference sequence). For the CDR3, the DNA is TGTGCCAGCAGTTACAGCGGGATTGACGAGCAGTACTTC. It encodes CASSYSGIDEQYF.